What follows are 8 T cell receptor beta chains derived from one specimen sequenced in a study of blood T cell repertoires in COVID-19. Profiled with immunoSEQ multiplex PCR; TCRdb holds only in-frame clones, not every one. Among tens of thousands of clones, around 80% were seen once, and the ten largest hold around 8.2%. Specimen: peripheral blood. These receptors were obtained from a woman at least 80 years old with acute or convalescent COVID-19.

The chain employs TRBV9 and TRBJ2-2; no firm D call. Germline lookup yields CDR1 SGDLS and CDR2 YYNGEE. With 0 bases removed from V and 5 bases from J, the gap between germline ends came to 5 bases. This CDR3 is built from 13 residues. CDR3 in DNA: TGTGCCAGCAGCGTAGAAGCGACCGGGGAGCTGTTTTTT. The encoded protein is CASSVEATGELFF.

This clone was detected once. The chain has TRBV19 and TRBJ2-1; the match to TRBD2 covers 9 bases. The germline CDR1 and CDR2 sequences are LNHDA and SQIVND (reference sequence). V shed 4 bases and J 9 bases; nucleotides not matched to a gene: 4. The CDR3 runs to 13 residues. The CDR3 DNA is TGTGCCAGTAGTAAAGTAGCGGGAGTTGAGCAGTTCTTC. This sequence encodes CASSKVAGVEQFF.

The chain combines TRBV7-8 with TRBJ2-2; 11 bases agree with TRBD1. J gave up 4 bases and V 4 bases, and 5 bases lay outside the gene matches. Germline CDR1 reads SGHVS; CDR2 reads FQNEAQ. The CDR3 totals 16 residues. Here the CDR3 DNA reads TGTGCCAGCAGCTCGGACAGGGGGCCTGGCACCGGGGAGCTGTTTTTT. This codes for CASSSDRGPGTGELFF.

This chain uses TRBV7-8 with TRBJ2-2; 9 nucleotides align to TRBD2. The CDR3 has 17 amino acids. Germline V CDR1 and CDR2: SGHVS, FQNEAQ. The ends lost 7 bases at V and 4 bases at J; junction bases unmatched: 13. The CDR3: CASTLFLAGRITGELFF. Written as DNA, the CDR3 is TGTGCCAGCACCCTCTTCCTAGCGGGGAGGATCACCGGGGAGCTGTTTTTT.

The V and J genes are TRBV19 and TRBJ1-1; 8 bases line up with TRBD1. The length of the CDR3 is 13 residues. V was clipped by 3 bases and J by 6 bases; unmatched bases: 3. Germline loops: CDR1 LNHDA, CDR2 SQIVND (reference sequence). CDR3: CASSITGGAEAFF. The CDR3 coding sequence is TGTGCCAGTAGTATTACAGGGGGGGCTGAAGCTTTCTTT.

The CDR3 bases are TGTGCCAGCAGTCTCCAGGACAGGGATTCCTCACCCCTCCACTTT. This codes for CASSLQDRDSSPLHF. The rearrangement joins TRBV28 to TRBJ1-6, with TRBD1 identical over 8 bases. With V trimmed by 5 bases and J by 10 bases, 10 bases remained unmatched. CDR3 size: 15 residues. The V gene's germline CDR1 is MDHEN and CDR2 SYDVKM.

This clone has just one count. This chain uses TRBV10-3 with TRBJ1-2, with a tentative D call TRBD1 (6 bases). The CDR3 runs 14 residues. Between the trimmed V and J ends, which lost 11 bases and 10 bases, there was a span of 26 bases. CDR1 ENHRY and CDR2 SYGVKD come from the germline V gene. DNA for the CDR3: TGTGCCCACAACCCCCCCCCAAGCAGGGGCAACTACACCTTC. Amino acid sequence: CAHNPPPSRGNYTF.

The gene calls are TRBV2 and TRBJ2-4; 11 bases match TRBD2. V lost 7 bases and J lost 0; bases outside the gene matches: 11. Germline CDR1 and CDR2: SNHLY and FYNNEI. The CDR3 runs 18 residues. The CDR3 is CASTTLAGADLAKNIQYF. The DNA of the CDR3 is TGTGCCAGCACTACACTAGCGGGGGCCGACCTAGCCAAAAACATTCAGTACTTC. The whole variable domain, remainder taken from reference TRBV2 and TRBJ2-4, is EPEVTQTPSHQVTQMGQEVILRCVPISNHLYFYWYRQILGQKVEFLVSFYNNEISEKSEIFDDQFSVERPDGSNFTLKIRSTKLEDSAMYFCASTTLAGADLAKNIQYFGAGTRLSVL.